The 10 T cell receptor beta chains presented below share a single source sample, sequenced in a study of cytomegalovirus exposure and HLA in healthy donors. TCRdb's copy holds only in-frame clones and misses some; the assay was immunoSEQ multiplex PCR. The sample has 150,000 to 200,000 clones, 75% to 90% seen once; the top ten hold roughly 15%. Material for sequencing was PBMCs. The receptors stem from a man aged 18 to 30 in good health and CMV-seropositive.

V usage is TRBV9 and J usage is TRBJ1-4; the D gene is possibly TRBD1 (6 bases). CDR1 SGDLS and CDR2 YYNGEE come from the germline V gene. The V gene lost 7 bases and the J gene lost 3 bases, with 7 bases spanning the gap. The length of the CDR3 is 12 residues. The CDR3 is CASQGPNEKLFF. The DNA for the CDR3 is TGTGCCAGCCAGGGGCCTAATGAAAAACTGTTTTTT.

The rearrangement uses TRBV11-2 and TRBJ1-4, with 7 bases aligning to TRBD1. CDR1 and CDR2 (germline): SGHAT, FQNNGV. This CDR3 is built from 15 residues. V was clipped by 2 bases and J by 5 bases; unmatched bases: 5. The CDR3 reads CASSLHRGMNEKLFF. Here the CDR3 DNA reads TGTGCCAGCAGCTTACACAGGGGAATGAATGAAAAACTGTTTTTT.

This chain joins TRBV11-2 and TRBJ1-2; weak D call: TRBD1 (6 bases). The CDR3 is 15 amino acids. Germline V CDR1 and CDR2: SGHAT, FQNNGV. The V gene lost 5 bases and the J gene lost 2 bases, with 15 bases spanning the gap. The CDR3 DNA reads as TGTGCCAGCAGCCCCCGGGACACCCTGAACTATGGCTACACCTTC. Its protein is CASSPRDTLNYGYTF.

This clone was observed a single time. The V and J genes are TRBV5-6 and TRBJ2-5; tentative D call: TRBD2 (6 bases). The CDR3 has 14 amino acids. The germline gives CDR1 SGHDT, CDR2 YYEEEE. The V end was cut by 4 bases, the J end by 3 bases, with 13 bases between. The CDR3 DNA sequence: TGTGCCAGCAGCCGAGTTTCGGGGGAAGAGACCCAGTACTTC. Amino acids: CASSRVSGEETQYF.

The J gene is TRBJ2-4, the V gene TRBV2; 10 bases agree with TRBD2. Germline trimming cut 5 bases from V and 8 bases from J; bases unmatched to any gene: 9. CDR1 SNHLY and CDR2 FYNNEI come from the germline V gene. The CDR3 is made up of 15 amino acids. CDR3 in DNA: TGTGCCAGCAGTAGTCTAGCGGGAGCTAGACACATTCAGTACTTC. Protein product: CASSSLAGARHIQYF.

This chain connects TRBV23-1 to TRBJ1-1, with D unclear. TRBV23-1 is classed as an ORF, of uncertain function. Trimming removed 3 bases at V and 0 bases at J, with 8 bases between. The CDR3 totals 14 residues. The CDR3 reads CASSQPRVNTEAFF. The CDR3 nucleotides are TGCGCCAGCAGTCAGCCACGAGTGAACACTGAAGCTTTCTTT.

The rearrangement uses TRBV6-1 and TRBJ1-1; D not certain. Germline CDR1 is MNHNS and CDR2 is SASEGT. This CDR3 is 13 amino acids long. V shed 6 bases and J shed 6 bases, with 14 bases lying between them. The CDR3 is CASRETQHAEAFF. CDR3 nucleotide sequence: TGTGCCAGCAGGGAGACCCAACACGCTGAAGCTTTCTTT.

The rearrangement joins TRBV7-8 to TRBJ2-2, with 12 bases lining up with TRBD2. Germline CDR1 is SGHVS and CDR2 is FQNEAQ. This CDR3 has 16 residues. Trimming removed 2 bases from V and 6 bases from J; junction bases left unmatched: 4. The CDR3 DNA reads TGTGCCAGCAGCTTACGACTAGCGGGAGCGTCCGGGGAGCTGTTTTTT. Its protein is CASSLRLAGASGELFF.

This clone has just a few counts. This chain uses TRBV6-6 with TRBJ1-5; D unresolved. Germline V lookup: CDR1 MNHNY, CDR2 SVGAGI (reference sequence). This CDR3 spans 14 amino acids. V lost 4 bases and J lost 0, with 7 bases in between. CDR3 sequence reads: CASSLASSNQPQHF. CDR3 coding DNA: TGTGCCAGCAGTTTGGCCTCTAGCAATCAGCCCCAGCATTTT.

The chain links TRBV5-6 to TRBJ1-2; no definite D call. The CDR3 contains 14 residues. CDR1 is SGHDT and CDR2 is YYEEEE in the germline V gene. V lost 0 bases and J lost 2, with 8 bases in between. The CDR3 DNA reads as TGTGCCAGCAGCTTGGTGTACAGAAACTATGGCTACACCTTC. It specifies CASSLVYRNYGYTF.